Sequencing of this T cell receptor beta chain was carried out in a study of cytomegalovirus exposure and HLA in healthy donors. The study, taken as a whole, reports: Equally common other TCR beta chains were less clonally expanded than HLA-associated ones, a later analysis found. A missense DCLRE1C variant was associated with V- and J-gene trimming of TCR beta chains in a later analysis, and an independent cohort replicated the association. In a later analysis, HLA-C alleles had the fewest associated TCRs, DRB1 alleles the most.

Donors in the study were healthy people who gave bone marrow. Note on this clone: The target antigen is unknown.

The V and J ends lost 1 base and 7 bases respectively, with 14 bases between them. The CDR3 runs to 14 residues. CDR1 and CDR2 (germline): SGHVS, FQNEAQ. In the PCR, 60 Vbeta and 13 Jbeta primers were used. Generated by immunoSEQ multiplex PCR, the TCRdb table keeps only in-frame clones and is missing some. The sample has under 85,000 clones, 78% seen once. V usage is TRBV7-8 and J usage is TRBJ2-7, with D tentatively TRBD2 (5 bases). The receptor's source is a middle-aged man in good health and CMV-seronegative. Sequenced: PBMCs. The DNA of the CDR3 is TGTGCCAGCAGCTTAGAGGCGGGCAGAGGGGAGCAGTACTTC. It is translated as CASSLEAGRGEQYF.